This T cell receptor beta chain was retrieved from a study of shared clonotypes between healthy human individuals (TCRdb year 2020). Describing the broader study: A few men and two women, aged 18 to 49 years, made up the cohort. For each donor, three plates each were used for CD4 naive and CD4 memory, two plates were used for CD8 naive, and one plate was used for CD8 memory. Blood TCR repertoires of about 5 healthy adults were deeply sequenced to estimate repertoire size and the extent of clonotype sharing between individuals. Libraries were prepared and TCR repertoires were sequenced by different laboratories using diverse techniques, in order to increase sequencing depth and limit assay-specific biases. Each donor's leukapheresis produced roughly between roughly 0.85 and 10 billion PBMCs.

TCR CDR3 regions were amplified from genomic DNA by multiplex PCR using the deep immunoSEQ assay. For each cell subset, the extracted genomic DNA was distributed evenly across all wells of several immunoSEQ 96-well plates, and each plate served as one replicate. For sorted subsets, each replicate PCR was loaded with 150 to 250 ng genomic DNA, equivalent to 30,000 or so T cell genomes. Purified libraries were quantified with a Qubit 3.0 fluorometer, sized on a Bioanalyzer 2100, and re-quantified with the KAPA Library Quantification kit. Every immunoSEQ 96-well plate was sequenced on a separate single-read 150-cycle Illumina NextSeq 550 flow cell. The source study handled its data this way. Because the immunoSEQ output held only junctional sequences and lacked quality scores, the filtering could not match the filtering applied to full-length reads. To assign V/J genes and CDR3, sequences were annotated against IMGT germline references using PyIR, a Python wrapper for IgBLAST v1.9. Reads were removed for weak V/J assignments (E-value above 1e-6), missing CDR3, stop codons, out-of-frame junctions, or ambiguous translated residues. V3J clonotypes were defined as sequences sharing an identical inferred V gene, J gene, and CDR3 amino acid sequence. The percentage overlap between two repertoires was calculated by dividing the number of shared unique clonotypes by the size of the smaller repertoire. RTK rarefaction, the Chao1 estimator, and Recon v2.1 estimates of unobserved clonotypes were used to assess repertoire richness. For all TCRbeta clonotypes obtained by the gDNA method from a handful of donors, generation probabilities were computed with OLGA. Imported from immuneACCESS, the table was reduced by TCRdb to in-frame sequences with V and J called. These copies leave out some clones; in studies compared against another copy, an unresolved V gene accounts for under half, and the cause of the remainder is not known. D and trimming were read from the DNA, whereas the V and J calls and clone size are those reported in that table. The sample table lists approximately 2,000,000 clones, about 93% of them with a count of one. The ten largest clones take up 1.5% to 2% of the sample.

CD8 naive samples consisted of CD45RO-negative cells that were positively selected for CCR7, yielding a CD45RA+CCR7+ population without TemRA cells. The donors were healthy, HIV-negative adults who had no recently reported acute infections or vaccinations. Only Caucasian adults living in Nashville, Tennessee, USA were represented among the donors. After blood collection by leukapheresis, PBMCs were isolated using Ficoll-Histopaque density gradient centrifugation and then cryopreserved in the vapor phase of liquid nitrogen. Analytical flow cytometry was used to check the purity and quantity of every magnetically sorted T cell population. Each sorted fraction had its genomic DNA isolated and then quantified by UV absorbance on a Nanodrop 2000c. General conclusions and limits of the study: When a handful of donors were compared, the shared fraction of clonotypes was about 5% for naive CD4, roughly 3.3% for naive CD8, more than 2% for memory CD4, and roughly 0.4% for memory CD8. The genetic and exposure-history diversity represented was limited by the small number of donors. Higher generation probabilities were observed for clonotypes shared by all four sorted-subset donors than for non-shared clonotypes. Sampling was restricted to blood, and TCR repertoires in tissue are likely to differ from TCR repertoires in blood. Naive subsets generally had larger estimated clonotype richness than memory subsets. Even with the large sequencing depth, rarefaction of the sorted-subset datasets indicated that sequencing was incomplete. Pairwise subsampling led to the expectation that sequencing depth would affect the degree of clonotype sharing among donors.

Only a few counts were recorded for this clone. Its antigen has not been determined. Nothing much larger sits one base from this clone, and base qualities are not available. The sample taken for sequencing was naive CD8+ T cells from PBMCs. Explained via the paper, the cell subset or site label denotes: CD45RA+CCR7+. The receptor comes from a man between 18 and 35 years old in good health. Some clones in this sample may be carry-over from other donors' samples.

The CDR3 has the sequence CASSIPREGNTEAFF. The DNA sequence is as follows: TGTGCCAGTAGTATTCCGAGGGAAGGGAACACTGAAGCTTTCTTT. This receptor chain uses TRBV19 and TRBJ1-1, with an unclear D gene assignment. From the cysteine through the phenylalanine, the CDR3 covers 15 amino acids. The sequence is cut down to CDR3 DNA, 45 bases in frame from base 1. The germline ends are 12 bases apart after V is trimmed by 3 bases and J by 1 base. CDR1 is given as LNHDA and CDR2 as SQIVND, both from the germline V gene (reference sequence).